These T cell receptor beta chains were read from a single sample in a study of blood T cell repertoires in COVID-19. Clones were read by immunoSEQ multiplex PCR, and TCRdb kept only the in-frame ones, dropping some. The repertoire holds approximately 240,000 clones, with about 90% as singletons. Sequenced sample: peripheral blood. These TCRs come from a man aged 25 to 45 with COVID-19, enrolled during active disease. Each CDR3 is given with its conserved first and last residue. A D gene is named only where the DNA matches it firmly. A row's size may be missing; if present it is once, few, many or a size class.

v_gene,j_gene,d_gene,abundance,CDR3nt,CDR3aa
TRBV19,TRBJ1-1,.,.,TGTGCCAGTAGTTTGACTGTTAACACTGAAGCTTTCTTT,CASSLTVNTEAFF
TRBV5-1,TRBJ1-5,.,.,TGCGCCAGCAGCGCAGCGGGGGGTGGACAGCCCCAGCATTTT,CASSAAGGGQPQHF
TRBV11-3,TRBJ1-5,.,.,TGTGCCAGCAGCTTAACCCCATTGGCGGCTATTCAGCCCCAGCATTTT,CASSLTPLAAIQPQHF
TRBV28,TRBJ1-1,.,.,TGTGCCAGCAGTTTTTGGGGGCTCGGTGAAGCTTTCTTT,CASSFWGLGEAFF
TRBV27,TRBJ2-7,TRBD1,once,TGTGCCAGCAGACCCGGACAGGGACCTTACGAGCAGTACTTC,CASRPGQGPYEQYF
TRBV19,TRBJ1-5,TRBD1,.,TGTGCCAGTAGTGCGGACAGGGTATCTCATCAGCCCCAGCATTTT,CASSADRVSHQPQHF
TRBV6-5,TRBJ1-2,.,.,TGTGCCAGCAGGGATCCGGGACACCGAAACTATGGCTACACCTTC,CASRDPGHRNYGYTF
TRBV25-1,TRBJ2-2,.,.,TGTGCCAGCAGTGGACAGTCGACCGGGGAGCTGTTTTTT,CASSGQSTGELFF
TRBV12-3/TRBV12-4,TRBJ1-2,.,.,TGTGCCAGCAGTGGTACGGGGTATGGCTACACCTTC,CASSGTGYGYTF
TRBV5-1,TRBJ2-1,TRBD2,.,TGCGCCAGCAGTTTCGGGACTAGCGGCAATGAGCAGTTCTTC,CASSFGTSGNEQFF
TRBV12-3/TRBV12-4,TRBJ2-7,.,.,TGTGCCAGCAGGGGGCGCCAGTCCTACGAGCAGTACTTC,CASRGRQSYEQYF
TRBV15,TRBJ2-3,TRBD1,once,TGTGCCACCAGCAGTGACAGGGGGCGAGATACGCAGTATTTT,CATSSDRGRDTQYF
TRBV11-2,TRBJ1-5,.,many,TGTGCCAGCAGCTTAGATCTGGGCAGGGGAGAACCCCAGCATTTT,CASSLDLGRGEPQHF
TRBV3-1/TRBV3-2,TRBJ1-1,.,.,TGTGCCAGCAGCCCCCGTGGGGGGGGCCCTGAAGCTTTCTTT,CASSPRGGGPEAFF
TRBV7-6,TRBJ2-5,.,.,TGTGCCAGCAGCTTACAGACAAGCACCCAAGAGACCCAGTACTTC,CASSLQTSTQETQYF
TRBV3-1/TRBV3-2,TRBJ2-7,.,.,TGTGCCAGCAGCCAACAGGGTTCCTACGAGCAGTACTTC,CASSQQGSYEQYF
TRBV7-2,TRBJ1-6,.,once,TGTGCCAGCAGCTTAGCGTCAGGGGATAATTCACCCCTCCACTTT,CASSLASGDNSPLHF
TRBV6-5,TRBJ2-2,.,.,TGTGCCAGCAGTTCGGCAGGCGCGAACACCGGGGAGCTGTTTTTT,CASSSAGANTGELFF
TRBV2,TRBJ1-3,TRBD1,.,TGTGCCAGCAGTGAATATGGACAGGGGGCTGGAAACACCATATATTTT,CASSEYGQGAGNTIYF
TRBV12-5,TRBJ1-1,TRBD1,.,TGTGCTAGTGTCGCGACAGGGGGCCTCGGGAACACTGAAGCTTTCTTT,CASVATGGLGNTEAFF
TRBV3-1/TRBV3-2,TRBJ2-7,.,.,TGTGCCAGCAGCCAAGAGAGACTAACGACCTACGAGCAGTACTTC,CASSQERLTTYEQYF
TRBV19,TRBJ1-4,.,.,TGTGCCAGCCGAGGGTTATTGGATGAAAAACTGTTTTTT,CASRGLLDEKLFF
TRBV30,TRBJ1-3,.,.,TGTGCCTACCTTCCAGGGGCTGGTGGAAACACCATATATTTT,CAYLPGAGGNTIYF
TRBV19,TRBJ2-5,TRBD2,.,TGTGCCAGTAGTGGGACTAGGCAAGAGACCCAGTACTTC,CASSGTRQETQYF
TRBV7-9,TRBJ1-5,.,.,TGTGCCAGCAGTCCAGCCGGGATAAATCAGCCCCAGCATTTT,CASSPAGINQPQHF
TRBV6-1,TRBJ1-1,.,.,TGTGCCAGCAGTGAAGGCGGCGGGGGAAGTAACACTGAAGCTTTCTTT,CASSEGGGGSNTEAFF
TRBV6-1,TRBJ1-4,TRBD1,.,TGTGCCAGCAGTGAAGCCCCACGGACAGGGGAGGATGAAAAACTGTTTTTT,CASSEAPRTGEDEKLFF
TRBV10-2,TRBJ1-2,.,.,TGCGCCAGCAGGGACAATGGACGTCGGGATGGCTACACCTTC,CASRDNGRRDGYTF
TRBV7-6,TRBJ1-5,TRBD1,.,TGTGCCAGCAGCTTAGGGACAGGGGGTACTAGCAATCAGCCCCAGCATTTT,CASSLGTGGTSNQPQHF
TRBV30,TRBJ1-3,.,.,TGTGCCTGGAGCTGGACAGTCCCTGGAAACACCATATATTTT,CAWSWTVPGNTIYF
TRBV11-2,TRBJ2-7,.,.,TGTGCCAGCAGCTTAGGGCAGGGTACGACCTACGAGCAGTACTTC,CASSLGQGTTYEQYF
TRBV5-6,TRBJ2-5,TRBD1,.,TGTGCCAGCAGCACGGCCGGGACAGGGGGCTTTGAGACCCAGTACTTC,CASSTAGTGGFETQYF
TRBV7-2,TRBJ1-6,.,.,TGTGCCAGCAGTAACCCGGCTGGGGGAGCGGGCAATTCACCCCTCCACTTT,CASSNPAGGAGNSPLHF
TRBV15,TRBJ1-3,.,once,TGTGCCACCAGCAGAGTGCGGGCGATCTCTGGAAACACCATATATTTT,CATSRVRAISGNTIYF
TRBV19,TRBJ2-4,.,.,TGTGCCAGTAGTTTGGACAGAAAAAACATTCAGTACTTC,CASSLDRKNIQYF
TRBV10-3,TRBJ1-1,TRBD1,.,TGTGCCATCAGTAATACAGGGGGAGCTTTCTTT,CAISNTGGAFF
TRBV19,TRBJ2-3,TRBD2,once,TGTGCCAGTCCAATCCTTTCGACTAGCCCAAACACAGATACGCAGTATTTT,CASPILSTSPNTDTQYF
TRBV27,TRBJ2-5,.,.,TGTGCCAGCAGGCCTTTGACTATTCAAGAGACCCAGTACTTC,CASRPLTIQETQYF
TRBV6-1,TRBJ2-3,TRBD2,.,TGTGCCAGCAGTGAGGGAGGGGGCACAGATACGCAGTATTTT,CASSEGGGTDTQYF
TRBV3-1/TRBV3-2,TRBJ1-1,TRBD1,.,TGTGCCAGCACCCAAGAATGGCAGGGGGGCACTGAAGCTTTCTTT,CASTQEWQGGTEAFF
TRBV12-3/TRBV12-4,TRBJ2-7,.,.,TGTGCCAGCAGTTTTGGAAACTACTACGAGCAGTACTTC,CASSFGNYYEQYF
TRBV10-2,TRBJ1-6,.,.,TGCGCCAGCAGTCCCTGGGGGCCTAATTCACCCCTCCACTTT,CASSPWGPNSPLHF
TRBV28,TRBJ2-7,.,.,TGTGCCAGCAGTTTTAGGGGCTCCGGACCCATCTACGAGCAGTACTTC,CASSFRGSGPIYEQYF
TRBV5-6,TRBJ2-3,TRBD2,.,TGTGCCAGCAGCTTGGCCACTAGCGGGGGGGCCGAAGATACGCAGTATTTT,CASSLATSGGAEDTQYF